The TCR beta chain described here comes from a study of blood T cell repertoires in COVID-19. Study overall: Whether acute or convalescent, the COVID-19 samples came from the United States, Italy and Spain. Sample material is recorded as cDNA or gDNA derived from T cells, B-cell-depleted T cells, or PBMCs.

Per the study methods: Counts of nucleated cells, estimated from reference gene primer amplification, were obtained. TCRdb keeps only in-frame clones here, not all; method: immunoSEQ multiplex PCR. The DNA gave D and trimming, while V, J and clone size come from that table. The sample lists about 90,000 clones; roughly 80% were seen once. Germline CDR1 and CDR2: MRHNA and SNTAGT. V lost 3 bases, J lost 7 bases, and 13 bases lay in between. The CDR3 is 14 amino acids. This clone was seen only a few times. Sequencing was carried out using peripheral blood. The chain combines TRBV6-4 with TRBJ2-1; maybe TRBD1 (7 bases). This receptor was taken from a woman in her seventies with active or convalescent COVID-19. This CDR3 reads CASSDRRGRNEQFF. As DNA, the CDR3 is TGTGCCAGCAGTGATAGGAGGGGGCGGAATGAGCAGTTCTTC.